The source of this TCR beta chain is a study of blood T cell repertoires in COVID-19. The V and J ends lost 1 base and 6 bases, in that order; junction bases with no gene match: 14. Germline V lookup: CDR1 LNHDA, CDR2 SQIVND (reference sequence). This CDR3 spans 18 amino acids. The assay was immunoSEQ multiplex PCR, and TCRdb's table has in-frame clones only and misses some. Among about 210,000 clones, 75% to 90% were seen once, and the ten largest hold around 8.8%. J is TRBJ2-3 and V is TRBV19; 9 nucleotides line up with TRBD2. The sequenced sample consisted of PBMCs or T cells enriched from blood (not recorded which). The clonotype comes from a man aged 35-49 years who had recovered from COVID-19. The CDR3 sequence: CASSIAVGRGGLWDTQYF. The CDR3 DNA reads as TGTGCCAGTAGTATAGCGGTTGGGCGGGGGGGCCTCTGGGATACGCAGTATTTT. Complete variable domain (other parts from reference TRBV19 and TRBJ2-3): DGGITQSPKYLFRKEGQNVTLSCEQNLNHDAMYWYRQDPGQGLRLIYYSQIVNDFQKGDIAEGYSVSREKKESFPLTVTSAQKNPTAFYLCASSIAVGRGGLWDTQYFGPGTRLTVL.